The source of this TCR beta chain is a study of T cell repertoires in cytomegalovirus infection. Using its own MiXCR run on the reads, TCRdb lists one record per CDR3 protein. The table has roughly 760,000 distinct CDR3 sequences, 35% to 40% seen once. The CDR3 has 13 amino acids. Per the germline V gene, CDR1 is DFQATT and CDR2 is SNEGSKA (reference sequence). The ends lost 3 bases at V and 4 bases at J; junction bases unmatched: 3. Sequenced material: PBMCs. The TCR was taken from a human donor in good health (CMV status not recorded). Some clones in this sample may be carry-over from other donors' samples. The chain carries TRBV20-1 and TRBJ2-3, with 8 positions matching TRBD1. The CDR3 DNA follows: TGCAGTGCTAGCCAGGGGGCCCCAGATACGCAGTATTTT. Its protein product is CSASQGAPDTQYF.